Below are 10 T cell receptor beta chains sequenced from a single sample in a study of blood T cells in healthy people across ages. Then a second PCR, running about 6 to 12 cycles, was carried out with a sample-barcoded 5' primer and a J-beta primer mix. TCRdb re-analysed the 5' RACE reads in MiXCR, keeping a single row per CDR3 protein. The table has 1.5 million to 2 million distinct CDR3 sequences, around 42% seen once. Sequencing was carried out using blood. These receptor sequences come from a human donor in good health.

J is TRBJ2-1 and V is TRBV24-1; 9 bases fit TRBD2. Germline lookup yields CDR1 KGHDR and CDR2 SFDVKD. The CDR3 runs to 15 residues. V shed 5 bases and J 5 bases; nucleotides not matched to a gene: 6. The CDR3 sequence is CATSVQAGGNNEQFF. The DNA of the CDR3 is TGTGCCACCAGTGTGCAAGCGGGGGGAAACAATGAGCAGTTCTTC.

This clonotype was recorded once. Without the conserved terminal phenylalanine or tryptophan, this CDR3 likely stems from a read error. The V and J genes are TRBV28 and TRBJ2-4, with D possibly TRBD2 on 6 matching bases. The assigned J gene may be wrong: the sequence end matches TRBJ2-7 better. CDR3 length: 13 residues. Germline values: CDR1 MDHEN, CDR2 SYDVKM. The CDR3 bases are TGTGCCAGCAGCTGGCGGGGACCCTACGAGCAGTACTCC. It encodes CASSWRGPYEQYS.

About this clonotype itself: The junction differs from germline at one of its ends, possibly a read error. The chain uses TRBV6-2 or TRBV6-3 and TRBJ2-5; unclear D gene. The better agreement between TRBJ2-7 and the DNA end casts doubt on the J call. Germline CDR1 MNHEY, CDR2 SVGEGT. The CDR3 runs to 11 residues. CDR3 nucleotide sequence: TGTACCAGCAGTCGGTCGCGCGAGCAGTACTTC. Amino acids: CTSSRSREQYF.

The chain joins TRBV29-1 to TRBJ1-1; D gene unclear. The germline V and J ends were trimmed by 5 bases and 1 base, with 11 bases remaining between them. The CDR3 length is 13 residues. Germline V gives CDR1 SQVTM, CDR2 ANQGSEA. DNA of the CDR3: TGCAGCGTTCTTCTGGCGGGGAACACTGAAGCTTTCTTT. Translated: CSVLLAGNTEAFF.

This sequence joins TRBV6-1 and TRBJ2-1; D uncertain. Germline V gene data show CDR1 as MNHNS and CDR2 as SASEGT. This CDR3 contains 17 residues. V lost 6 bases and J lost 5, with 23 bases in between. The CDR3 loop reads CASSELSSPGADNEQFF. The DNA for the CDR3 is TGTGCCAGCAGCGAACTCTCCTCCCCCGGCGCAGACAATGAGCAGTTCTTC.

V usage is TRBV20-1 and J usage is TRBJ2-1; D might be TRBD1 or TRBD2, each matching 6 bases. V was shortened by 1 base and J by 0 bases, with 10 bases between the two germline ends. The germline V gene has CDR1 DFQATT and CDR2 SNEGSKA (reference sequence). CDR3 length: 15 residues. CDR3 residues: CSARGGANSYNEQFF. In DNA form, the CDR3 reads TGCAGTGCTAGAGGGGGGGCGAACTCCTACAATGAGCAGTTCTTC.

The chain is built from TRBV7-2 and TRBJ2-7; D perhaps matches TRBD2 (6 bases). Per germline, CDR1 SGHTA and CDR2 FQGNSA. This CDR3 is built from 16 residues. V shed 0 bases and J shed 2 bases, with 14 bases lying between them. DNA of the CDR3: TGTGCCAGCAGCTTAGCGCTGGGCGGGGCAACCTACGAGCAGTACTTC. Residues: CASSLALGGATYEQYF.

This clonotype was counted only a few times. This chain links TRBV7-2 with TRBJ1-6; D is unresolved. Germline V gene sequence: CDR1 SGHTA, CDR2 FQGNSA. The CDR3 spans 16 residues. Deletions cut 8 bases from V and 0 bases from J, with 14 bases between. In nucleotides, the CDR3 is TGTGCCAGCGACTATGGCACTGGCTCCTATAATTCACCCCTCCACTTT. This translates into CASDYGTGSYNSPLHF.

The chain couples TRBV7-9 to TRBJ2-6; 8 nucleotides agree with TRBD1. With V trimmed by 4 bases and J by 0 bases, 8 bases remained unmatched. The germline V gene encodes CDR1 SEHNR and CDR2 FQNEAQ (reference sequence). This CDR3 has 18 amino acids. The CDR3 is CASSSRQGLSSGANVLTF. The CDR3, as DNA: TGTGCCAGCAGCTCTCGACAGGGGCTAAGCTCTGGGGCCAACGTCCTGACTTTC. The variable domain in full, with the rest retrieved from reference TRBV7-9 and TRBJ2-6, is DTGVSQNPRHKITKRGQNVTFRCDPISEHNRLYWYRQTLGQGPEFLTYFQNEAQLEKSRLLSDRFSAERPKGSFSTLEIQRTEQGDSAMYLCASSSRQGLSSGANVLTFGAGSRLTVL.

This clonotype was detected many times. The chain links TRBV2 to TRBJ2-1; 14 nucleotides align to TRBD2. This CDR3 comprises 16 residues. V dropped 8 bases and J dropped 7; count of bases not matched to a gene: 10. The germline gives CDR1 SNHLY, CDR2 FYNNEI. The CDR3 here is CASWRLAGGHGNEQFF. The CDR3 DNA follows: TGTGCCAGCTGGAGACTAGCGGGGGGGCATGGAAATGAGCAGTTCTTC.